This T cell receptor beta chain is drawn from a study of blood T cell repertoires in COVID-19. Study context: From the United States, Italy and Spain came samples of acute and convalescent COVID-19. T cells, B-cell-depleted T cells, or PBMCs provided the cDNA or gDNA that served as material.

Germline CDR1 reads SGHRS; CDR2 reads YFSETQ. This CDR3 spans 19 amino acids. The V segment lost 6 bases and the J segment 3 bases; nucleotides outside the gene matches: 19. Per the authors' pipeline: Amplification from reference gene primers served as the basis for estimated nucleated cell counts. Using immunoSEQ multiplex PCR, the repertoire was profiled, and TCRdb retains in-frame clones only, with some absent. V and J calls and clone size follow that table, whereas D and trimming were derived from the DNA. Among nearly 200,000 clones listed, about 88% were seen once. Sequenced material: peripheral blood. The V call is TRBV5-1, the J call TRBJ2-1; 9 bases line up with TRBD2. The sequence was collected from a woman aged 40-49 years who had recovered from COVID-19. This CDR3 reads CASNLDSGSRIPGYNEQFF. For the CDR3, the DNA is TGCGCCAGCAACCTGGATAGCGGGAGCCGCATCCCCGGCTACAATGAGCAGTTCTTC.